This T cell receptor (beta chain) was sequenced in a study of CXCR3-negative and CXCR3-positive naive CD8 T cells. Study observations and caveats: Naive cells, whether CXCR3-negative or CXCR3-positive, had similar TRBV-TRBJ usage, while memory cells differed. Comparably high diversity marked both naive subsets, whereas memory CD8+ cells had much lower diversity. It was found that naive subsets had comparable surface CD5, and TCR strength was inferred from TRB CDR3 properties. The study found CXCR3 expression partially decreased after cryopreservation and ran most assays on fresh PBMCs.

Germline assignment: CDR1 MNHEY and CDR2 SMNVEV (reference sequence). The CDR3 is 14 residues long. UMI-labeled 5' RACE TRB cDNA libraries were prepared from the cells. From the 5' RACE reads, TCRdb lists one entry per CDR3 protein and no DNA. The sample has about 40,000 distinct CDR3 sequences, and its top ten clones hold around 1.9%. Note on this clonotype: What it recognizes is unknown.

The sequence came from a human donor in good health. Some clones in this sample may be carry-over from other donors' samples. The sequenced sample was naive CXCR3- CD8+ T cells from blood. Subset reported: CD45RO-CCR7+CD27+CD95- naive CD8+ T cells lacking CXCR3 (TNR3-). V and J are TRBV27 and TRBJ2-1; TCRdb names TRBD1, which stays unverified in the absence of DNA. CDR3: CASSPRTDGHEQFF.